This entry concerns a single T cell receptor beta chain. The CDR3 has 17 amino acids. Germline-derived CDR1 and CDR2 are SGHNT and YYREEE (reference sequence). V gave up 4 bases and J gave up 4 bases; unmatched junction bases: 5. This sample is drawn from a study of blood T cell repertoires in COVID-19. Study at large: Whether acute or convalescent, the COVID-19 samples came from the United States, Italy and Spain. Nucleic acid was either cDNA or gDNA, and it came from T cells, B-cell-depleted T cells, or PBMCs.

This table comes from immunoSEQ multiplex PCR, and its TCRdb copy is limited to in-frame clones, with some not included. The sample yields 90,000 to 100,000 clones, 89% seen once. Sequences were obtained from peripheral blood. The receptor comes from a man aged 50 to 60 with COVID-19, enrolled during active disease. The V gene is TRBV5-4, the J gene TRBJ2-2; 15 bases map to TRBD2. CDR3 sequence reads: CASSTGLAGGGTGELFF. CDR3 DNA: TGTGCCAGCAGCACGGGACTAGCGGGGGGCGGCACCGGGGAGCTGTTTTTT.